This section outlines one T cell receptor (beta chain) sequence together with its context. What it binds is not known. This entry belongs to a study of cytomegalovirus exposure and HLA in healthy donors. Study summary: Unique TCR beta sequences numbering 95 million to 130 million came from 150 million to 200 million T cells in an earlier analysis.

Deletions cut 4 bases from V and 2 bases from J, with 11 bases between. This CDR3 is 14 amino acids long. Germline-derived CDR1 and CDR2 are SGHTS and YDEGEE. With 60 Vbeta and 13 Jbeta primers, the PCR was carried out. Clones were sequenced by immunoSEQ multiplex PCR, and TCRdb holds only the in-frame ones, with some missing. Here the sample spans around 200,000 clones, approximately 86% being singletons. Study conclusions and caveats: Later analysis revealed greater clonal expansion in HLA-associated TCR beta chains than in equally common others. It was reported that the classifier diagnosed cytomegalovirus status with high specificity and sensitivity in both the original and validation cohorts. Roughly even sequencing depth across donors was the assumption behind the presence/absence analyses.

This receptor was identified in a woman aged 30 to 39 in good health and CMV-seronegative. J is TRBJ2-3 and V is TRBV5-8; D is perhaps TRBD2 (7 bases). The material sequenced was PBMCs. The CDR3 is CASSTGGDTDTQYF. CDR3 nucleotides: TGTGCCAGCAGCACGGGGGGCGACACAGATACGCAGTATTTT.